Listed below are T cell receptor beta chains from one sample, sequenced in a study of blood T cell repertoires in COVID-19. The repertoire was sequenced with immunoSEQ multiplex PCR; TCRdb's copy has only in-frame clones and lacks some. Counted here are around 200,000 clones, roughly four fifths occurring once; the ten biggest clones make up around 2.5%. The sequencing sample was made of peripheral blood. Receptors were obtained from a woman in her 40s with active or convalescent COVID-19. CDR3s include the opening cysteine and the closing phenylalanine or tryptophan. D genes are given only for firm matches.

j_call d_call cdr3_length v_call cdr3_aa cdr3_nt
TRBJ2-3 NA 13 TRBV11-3 CASSLAAMGTQYF TGTGCCAGCAGCTTAGCAGCGATGGGTACGCAGTATTTT
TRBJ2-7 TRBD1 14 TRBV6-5 CASSPRDRAFEQYF TGTGCCAGCAGTCCCCGGGACAGAGCTTTTGAGCAGTACTTC
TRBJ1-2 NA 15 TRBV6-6 CASSYPPTGNYGYTF TGTGCCAGCAGTTACCCGCCCACAGGGAACTATGGCTACACCTTC
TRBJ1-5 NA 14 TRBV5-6 CASSLYSGNQPQHF TGTGCCAGCAGCCTCTACAGCGGAAATCAGCCCCAGCATTTT
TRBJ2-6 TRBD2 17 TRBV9 CASSRLAGAGGANVLTF TGTGCCAGCAGTCGACTAGCGGGAGCAGGTGGGGCCAACGTCCTGACTTTC
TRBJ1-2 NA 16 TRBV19 CARRCRAGGPHYGYTF TGTGCCAGGCGATGTCGGGCCGGAGGGCCTCACTATGGCTACACCTTC
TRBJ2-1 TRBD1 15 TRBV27 CASSRKGTGGDYEFF TGTGCCAGCAGTAGAAAGGGGACAGGGGGCGATTATGAGTTCTTC
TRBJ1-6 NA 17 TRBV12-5 CASGLVGGATYNSPLHF TGTGCTAGTGGTTTGGTAGGGGGTGCAACCTATAATTCACCCCTCCACTTT
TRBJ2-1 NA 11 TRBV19 CASKPWRGQFF TGTGCCAGCAAACCGTGGAGGGGGCAGTTCTTC
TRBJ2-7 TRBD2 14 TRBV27 CASSWREATYEQYF TGTGCCAGCAGTTGGCGGGAGGCAACCTACGAGCAGTACTTC
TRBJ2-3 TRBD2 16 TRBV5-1 CASSGTPGGGADTQYF TGCGCCAGCAGCGGTACGCCGGGAGGCGGCGCAGATACGCAGTATTTT
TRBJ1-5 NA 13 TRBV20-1 CSASGGPRQPQHF TGCAGTGCTAGTGGAGGGCCAAGGCAGCCCCAGCATTTT
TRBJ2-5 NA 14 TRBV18 CASSPQRPEKTQYF TGTGCCAGCTCACCACAGCGTCCCGAGAAGACCCAGTACTTC
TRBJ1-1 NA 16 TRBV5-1 CASSPRTGTLNTEAFF TGCGCCAGCAGCCCCCGGACCGGGACACTAAACACTGAAGCTTTCTTT
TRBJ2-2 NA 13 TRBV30 CAQSQGLGGELFF TGTGCCCAATCCCAGGGTCTCGGCGGGGAGCTGTTTTTT
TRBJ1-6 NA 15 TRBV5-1 CASSLGGAGNSPLHF TGCGCCAGCAGCTTGGGGGGAGCGGGGAATTCACCCCTCCACTTT
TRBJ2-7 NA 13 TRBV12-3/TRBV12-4 CASSLGQAKEQYF TGTGCCAGCAGTTTAGGGCAGGCTAAAGAGCAGTACTTC
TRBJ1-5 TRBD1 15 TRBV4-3 CASSQEQGAGQPQHF TGCGCCAGCAGCCAAGAGCAGGGGGCGGGACAGCCCCAGCATTTT
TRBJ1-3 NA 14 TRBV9 CASSPTGSGNTIYF TGTGCCAGCAGCCCTACGGGCTCTGGAAACACCATATATTTT
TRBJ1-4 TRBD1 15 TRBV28 CASSQGQGAWEKLFF TGTGCCAGCAGCCAGGGACAGGGGGCCTGGGAAAAACTGTTTTTT
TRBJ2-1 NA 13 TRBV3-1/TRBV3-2 CASSQDSNSEQFF TGTGCCAGCAGCCAAGACTCGAATAGTGAGCAGTTCTTC
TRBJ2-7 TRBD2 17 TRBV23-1 CASSQCVGGKGYFEQYF TGCGCCAGCAGTCAATGCGTCGGGGGGAAAGGATATTTCGAGCAGTACTTC
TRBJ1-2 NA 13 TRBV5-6 CASSLGQDYGYTF TGTGCCAGCAGCTTGGGACAGGACTATGGCTACACCTTC